This is a list of T cell receptor beta chains from one sample in a study of technical replicates of blood from a few donors. The assay was immunoSEQ multiplex PCR, and TCRdb's table has in-frame clones only and misses some. The sample carries some 80,000 clones, approximately 90% recorded once. Sequenced: T cells isolated from PBMCs. Receptors were obtained from a human donor in good health. Both conserved end residues are part of each CDR3. A D gene is named only where the DNA matches it firmly.

>TRBD2|TRBV5-4
CASSPGLDNEQFF
>TRBD1|TRBV6-1
CASSEMDRANEQFF
>TRBD2|TRBV4-2
CASSQFGREATGELFF
>TRBD2|TRBV14
CASSLVAGGRDTQYF
>TRBD1|TRBV7-3
CASSLPGGQETQYF
>TRBD2|TRBV9
CASSVGGTSGSTDTQYF
>TRBD1|TRBV6-6
CASTLTGTFGAFF
>NA|TRBV14
CASSHYDSTEAFF
>NA|TRBV7-9
CASIGTEDSPLHF
>NA|TRBV7-3
CASSKKQGQEAFF
>NA|TRBV2
CASKVRLIGGGELFF
>NA|TRBV30
CAWEGDLTEAFF
>NA|TRBV11-3
CASSSIGTEQFF
>TRBD1|TRBV11-3
CASSFATGEFYGYTF
>NA|TRBV29-1
CSGIGSPDTQYF
>NA|TRBV5-4
CASSLAGREAYEQYF
>NA|TRBV4-1
CASSQDAAATYEQYF
>NA|TRBV7-6
CASSFGGGDMDGYTF
>NA|TRBV5-1
CASSLGLLTSYNEQFF
>TRBD1|TRBV5-5
CASSGDRVDGKLFF
>NA|TRBV5-4
CASSPGSVNTGELFF
>TRBD1|TRBV29-1
CSVSGTASSYEQYF
>NA|TRBV4-1
CASSQGGVAGTEAFF
>TRBD1|TRBV5-1
CASSLVGGDSHNYGYTF
>NA|TRBV7-8
CASSTQRGNTEAFF
>NA|TRBV18
CASSPTGWQLPPIGYTF
>NA|TRBV27
CASSSIQGTQPQHF
>TRBD2|TRBV19
CASSIGGGRGETQYF
>NA|TRBV5-4
CASSLEWGRGTEAFF
>NA|TRBV19
CASSIFRGSNYGYTF
>NA|TRBV28
CASSPLGGPYNEQFF
>NA|TRBV6-5
CASSYTGPHGYTF
>NA|TRBV27
CASSSGRTEAFF
>NA|TRBV11-3
CASSSYTDTQYF
>TRBD1|TRBV19
CASSIQGQSRAFF